This T cell receptor beta chain was recovered during a study of CD4+ T cells in melanoma. There are 15 residues in the CDR3. Per the germline V gene, CDR1 is SNHLY and CDR2 is FYNNEI. Deletions cut 7 bases from V and 0 bases from J, with 13 bases between. General study points: Neoantigen-specific CD4+ T cells in melanoma reportedly had diverse differentiation states.

The assay was immunoSEQ multiplex PCR, and TCRdb's table has in-frame clones only and misses some. The sample holds tens of thousands of clones, approximately 80% seen once. Comments on this clone: Its cognate antigen is unknown.

What was sequenced was cells from a culture (not recorded whether cultured in vitro). The receptor was isolated from a human donor with melanoma. The rearrangement joins TRBV2 to TRBJ1-5; D is perhaps TRBD1 (5 bases). The CDR3 nucleotides are TGTGCCAGCACAGGGTCCGATTATAGCAATCAGCCCCAGCATTTT. Protein sequence: CASTGSDYSNQPQHF.